The following is a T cell receptor beta chain sequence with its context. These data originate in a study of blood T cell repertoires in COVID-19. Overall study context: Sources were T cells, B-cell-depleted T cells, or PBMCs; the material itself was cDNA or gDNA.

Only in-frame clones appear in the TCRdb table, and some are missing; sequencing was by immunoSEQ multiplex PCR. The profile shows some 260,000 clones, 65% to 80% of them singletons. The V end was cut by 2 bases, the J end by 10 bases, with 24 bases between. CDR1 is SGHAT, CDR2 FQNNGV, per germline. The CDR3 consists of 17 residues. Source material: peripheral blood. This TCR was recovered from a woman between 35 and 50 years old with active or convalescent COVID-19. The V and J genes are TRBV11-2 and TRBJ2-1; maybe TRBD1 (5 bases). The CDR3 spells CASSLIPSVGQSPEQFF. CDR3 DNA: TGTGCCAGCAGCTTAATTCCATCTGTGGGGCAGTCACCCGAGCAGTTCTTC.